This T cell receptor (beta chain) was sequenced in a study of blood T cell repertoires in COVID-19. At the level of the study: PBMCs, B-cell-depleted T cells, or T cells were the source of the cDNA or gDNA that made up the material.

Using immunoSEQ multiplex PCR, the repertoire was profiled, and TCRdb retains in-frame clones only, with some absent. The sample contains 250,000 to 350,000 clones, roughly 90% of which appear only once. Germline V gene lookup returns CDR1 MNHEY and CDR2 SMNVEV (reference sequence). This CDR3 comprises 15 residues. Trimming took 4 bases from V and 6 from J; bases not matched to a gene: 8. The chain has TRBV27 and TRBJ1-2; 10 nucleotides agree with TRBD1. The sequence was obtained from a woman between 45 and 60 years old with active or convalescent COVID-19. Sequenced sample: peripheral blood. The CDR3 reads CASSSPGTGEDGYTF. CDR3 bases: TGTGCCAGCAGTTCTCCCGGGACAGGGGAGGATGGCTACACCTTC.